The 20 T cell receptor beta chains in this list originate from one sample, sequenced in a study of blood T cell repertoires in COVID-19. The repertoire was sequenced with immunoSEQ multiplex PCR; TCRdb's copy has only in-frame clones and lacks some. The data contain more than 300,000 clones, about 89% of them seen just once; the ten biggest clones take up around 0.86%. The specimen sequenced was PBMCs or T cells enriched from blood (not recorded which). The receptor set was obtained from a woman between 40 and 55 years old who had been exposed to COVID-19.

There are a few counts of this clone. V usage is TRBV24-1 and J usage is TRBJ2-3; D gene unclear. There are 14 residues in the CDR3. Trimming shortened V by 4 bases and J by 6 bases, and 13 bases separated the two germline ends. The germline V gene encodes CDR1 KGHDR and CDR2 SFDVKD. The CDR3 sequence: CATSDSDWSDTQYF. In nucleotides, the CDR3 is TGTGCCACCAGTGACTCAGACTGGTCGGATACGCAGTATTTT.

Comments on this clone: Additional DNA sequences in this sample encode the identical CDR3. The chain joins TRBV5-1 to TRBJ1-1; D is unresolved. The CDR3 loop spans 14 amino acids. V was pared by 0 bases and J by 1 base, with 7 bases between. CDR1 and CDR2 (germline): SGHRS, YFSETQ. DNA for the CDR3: TGCGCCAGCAGCTTGGGAGGGAAGAACACTGAAGCTTTCTTT. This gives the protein CASSLGGKNTEAFF. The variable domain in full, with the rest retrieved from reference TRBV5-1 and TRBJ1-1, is KAGVTQTPRYLIKTRGQQVTLSCSPISGHRSVSWYQQTPGQGLQFLFEYFSETQRNKGNFPGRFSGRQFSNSRSEMNVSTLELGDSALYLCASSLGGKNTEAFFGQGTRLTVV.

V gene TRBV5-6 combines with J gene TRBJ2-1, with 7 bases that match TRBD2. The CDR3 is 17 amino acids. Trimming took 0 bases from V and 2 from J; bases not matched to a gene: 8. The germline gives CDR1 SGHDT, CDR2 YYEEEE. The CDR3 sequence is CASSLAPTAGAYNEQFF. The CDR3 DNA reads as TGTGCCAGCAGCTTGGCCCCAACCGCGGGAGCCTACAATGAGCAGTTCTTC.

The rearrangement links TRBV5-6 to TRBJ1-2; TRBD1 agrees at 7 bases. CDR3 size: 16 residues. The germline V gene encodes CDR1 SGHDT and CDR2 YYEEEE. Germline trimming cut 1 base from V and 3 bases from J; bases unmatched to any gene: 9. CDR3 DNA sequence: TGTGCCAGCAGCTTGAGAGGGGGCGCTTCGGACTATGGCTACACCTTC. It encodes CASSLRGGASDYGYTF.

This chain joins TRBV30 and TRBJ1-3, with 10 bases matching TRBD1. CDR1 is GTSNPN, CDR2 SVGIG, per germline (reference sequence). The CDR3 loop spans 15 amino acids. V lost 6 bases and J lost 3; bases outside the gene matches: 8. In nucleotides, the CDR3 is TGTGCCTGCCGTACGACAGGGGGCTTTGGAAACACCATATATTTT. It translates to CACRTTGGFGNTIYF.

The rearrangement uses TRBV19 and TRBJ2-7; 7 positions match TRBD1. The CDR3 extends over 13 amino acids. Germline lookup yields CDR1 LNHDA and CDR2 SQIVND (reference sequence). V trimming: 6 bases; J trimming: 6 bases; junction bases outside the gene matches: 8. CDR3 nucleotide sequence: TGTGCCAGTAGACGGGACAGAATGGCCGAGCAGTACTTC. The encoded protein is CASRRDRMAEQYF.

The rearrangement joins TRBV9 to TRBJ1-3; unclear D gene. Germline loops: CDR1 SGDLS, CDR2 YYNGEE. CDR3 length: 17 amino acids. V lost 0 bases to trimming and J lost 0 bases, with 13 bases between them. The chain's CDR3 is CASSVENDGGSGNTIYF. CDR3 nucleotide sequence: TGTGCCAGCAGCGTAGAAAATGACGGAGGCTCTGGAAACACCATATATTTT.

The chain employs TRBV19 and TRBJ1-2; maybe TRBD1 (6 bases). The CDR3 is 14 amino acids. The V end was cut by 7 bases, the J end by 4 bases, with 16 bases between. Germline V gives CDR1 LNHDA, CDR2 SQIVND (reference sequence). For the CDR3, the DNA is TGTGCCAGTAAACTCAGGGGATCCCCCTATGGCTACACCTTC. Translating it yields CASKLRGSPYGYTF.

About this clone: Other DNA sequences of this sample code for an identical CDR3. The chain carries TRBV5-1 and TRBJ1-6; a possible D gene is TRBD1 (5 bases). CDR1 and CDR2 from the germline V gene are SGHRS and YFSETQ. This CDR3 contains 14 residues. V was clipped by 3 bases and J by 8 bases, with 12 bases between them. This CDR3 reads CASSSTGGDSPLHF. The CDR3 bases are TGCGCCAGCAGCTCCACCGGGGGGGATTCACCCCTCCACTTT.

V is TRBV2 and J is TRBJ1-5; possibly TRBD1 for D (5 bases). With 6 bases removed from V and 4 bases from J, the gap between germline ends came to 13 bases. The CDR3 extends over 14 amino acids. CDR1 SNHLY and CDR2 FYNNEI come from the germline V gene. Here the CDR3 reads CASSPPTENQPQHF. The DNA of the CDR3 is TGTGCCAGCAGCCCCCCGACAGAAAATCAGCCCCAGCATTTT.

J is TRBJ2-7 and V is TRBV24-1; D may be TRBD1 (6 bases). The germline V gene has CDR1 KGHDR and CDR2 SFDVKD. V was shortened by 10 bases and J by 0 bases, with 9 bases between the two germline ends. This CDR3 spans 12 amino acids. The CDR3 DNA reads TGTGCCACGCAGGGGCCCTCCTACGAGCAGTACTTC. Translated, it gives CATQGPSYEQYF.

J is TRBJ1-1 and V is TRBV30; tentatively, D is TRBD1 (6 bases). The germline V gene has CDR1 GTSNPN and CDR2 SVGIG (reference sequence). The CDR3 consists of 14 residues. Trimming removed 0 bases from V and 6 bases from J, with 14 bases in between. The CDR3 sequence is CAWSVLGARSEAFF. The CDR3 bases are TGTGCCTGGAGTGTACTGGGGGCGCGGTCTGAAGCTTTCTTT.

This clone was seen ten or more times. CDR3 in DNA: TGTGCCAGCAGCTCAAGCGGGATCAAGCAGTACTTC. The encoded protein is CASSSSGIKQYF. V usage is TRBV7-9 and J usage is TRBJ2-7, with 7 bases identical to TRBD2. CDR3 size: 12 residues. J gave up 8 bases and V 4 bases, and 5 bases lay outside the gene matches. Germline V gene data show CDR1 as SEHNR and CDR2 as FQNEAQ (reference sequence).

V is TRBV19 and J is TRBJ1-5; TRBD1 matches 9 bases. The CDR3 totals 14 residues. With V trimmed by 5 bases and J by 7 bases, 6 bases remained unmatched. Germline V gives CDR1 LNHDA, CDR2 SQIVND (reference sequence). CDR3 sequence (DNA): TGTGCCAGTAGTCAGGGACAGGGTAGCCAGCCCCAGCATTTT. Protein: CASSQGQGSQPQHF.

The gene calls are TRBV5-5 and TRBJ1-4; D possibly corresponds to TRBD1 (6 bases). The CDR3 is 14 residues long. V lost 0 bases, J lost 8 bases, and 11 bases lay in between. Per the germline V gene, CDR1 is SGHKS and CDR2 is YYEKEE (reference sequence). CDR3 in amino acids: CASSLEGVGEKLFF. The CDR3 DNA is TGTGCCAGCAGCTTGGAGGGGGTAGGCGAAAAACTGTTTTTT. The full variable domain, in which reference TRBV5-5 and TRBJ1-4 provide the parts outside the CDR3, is DAGVTQSPTHLIKTRGQQVTLRCSPISGHKSVSWYQQVLGQGPQFIFQYYEKEERGRGNFPDRFSARQFPNYSSELNVNALLLGDSALYLCASSLEGVGEKLFFGSGTQLSVL.

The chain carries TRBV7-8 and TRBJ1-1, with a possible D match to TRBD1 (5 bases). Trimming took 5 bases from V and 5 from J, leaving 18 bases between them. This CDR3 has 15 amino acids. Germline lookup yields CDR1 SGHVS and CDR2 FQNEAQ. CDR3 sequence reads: CASSLGGSWDTEAFF. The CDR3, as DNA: TGTGCCAGCAGCCTCGGGGGGTCCTGGGATACTGAAGCTTTCTTT. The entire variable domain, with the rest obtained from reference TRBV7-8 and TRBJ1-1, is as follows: GAGVSQSPRYKVAKRGQDVALRCDPISGHVSLFWYQQALGQGPEFLTYFQNEAQLDKSGLPSDRFFAERPEGSVSTLKIQRTQQEDSAVYLCASSLGGSWDTEAFFGQGTRLTVV.

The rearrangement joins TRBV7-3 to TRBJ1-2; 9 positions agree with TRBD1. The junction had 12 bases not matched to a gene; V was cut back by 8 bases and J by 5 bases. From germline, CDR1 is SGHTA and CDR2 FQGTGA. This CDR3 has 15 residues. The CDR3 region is CASAPGQGWGYGYTF. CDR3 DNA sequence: TGTGCCAGCGCCCCGGGACAGGGATGGGGATATGGCTACACCTTC.

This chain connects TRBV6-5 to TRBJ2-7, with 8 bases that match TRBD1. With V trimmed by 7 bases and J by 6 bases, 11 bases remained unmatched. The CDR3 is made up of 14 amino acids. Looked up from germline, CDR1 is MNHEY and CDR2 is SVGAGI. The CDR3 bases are TGTGCCAGCACTCAGGGGGCAAGAACCTCCGAGCAGTACTTC. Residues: CASTQGARTSEQYF.

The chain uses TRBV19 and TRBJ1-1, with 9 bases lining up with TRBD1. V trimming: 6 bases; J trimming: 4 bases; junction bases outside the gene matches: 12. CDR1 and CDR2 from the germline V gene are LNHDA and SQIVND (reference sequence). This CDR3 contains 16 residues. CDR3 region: CASRPLGTGKGTEAFF. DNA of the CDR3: TGTGCCAGTAGACCCCTCGGGACAGGGAAAGGCACTGAAGCTTTCTTT.

The CDR3 DNA sequence: TGTGCCAGCAGTTCGCGGACTAGTAGCTCCTACAATGAGCAGTTCTTC. As protein: CASSSRTSSSYNEQFF. The chain couples TRBV2 to TRBJ2-1; 7 positions match TRBD2. This CDR3 is built from 16 residues. The ends lost 5 bases at V and 0 bases at J; junction bases unmatched: 7. From germline, CDR1 is SNHLY and CDR2 FYNNEI.